This T cell receptor beta chain came from a study of kidney transplant recipient with SARS-CoV-2 infection. This clonotype occurred many times. MiXCR, run by TCRdb on the reads, gives a single entry per CDR3 protein. The sample includes 200,000 to 300,000 distinct CDR3 sequences, 29% of them seen just once. CDR3 length: 14 amino acids. Germline CDR1 SNHLY, CDR2 FYNNEI. Between the trimmed V and J ends, which lost 2 bases and 2 bases, there was a span of 7 bases. The rearrangement uses TRBV2 and TRBJ1-5; D gene unclear. The source is a male patient aged 25-45 years who had COVID-19 and was a kidney transplant recipient. These T cells may partly come from the graft donor. Source: a blood sample, taken at baseline and between days 110 and 120 from a kidney transplant recipient. In nucleotides, the CDR3 is TGTGCCAGCAGTGAAAGTATGCGCAATCAGCCCCAGCATTTT. It encodes CASSESMRNQPQHF.